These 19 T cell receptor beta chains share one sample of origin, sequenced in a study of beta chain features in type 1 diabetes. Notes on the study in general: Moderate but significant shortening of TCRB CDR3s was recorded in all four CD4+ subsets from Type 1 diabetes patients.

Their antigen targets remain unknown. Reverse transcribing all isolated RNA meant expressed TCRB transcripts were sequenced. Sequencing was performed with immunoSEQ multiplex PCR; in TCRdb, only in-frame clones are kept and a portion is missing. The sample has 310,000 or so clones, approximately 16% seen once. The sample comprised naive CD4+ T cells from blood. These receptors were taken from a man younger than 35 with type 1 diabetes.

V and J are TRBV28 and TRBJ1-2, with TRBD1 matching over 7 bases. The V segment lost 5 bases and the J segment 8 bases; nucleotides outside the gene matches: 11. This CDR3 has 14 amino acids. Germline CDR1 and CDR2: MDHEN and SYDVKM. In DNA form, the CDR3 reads TGTGCCAGCAGTCTCGAACAGGGGATAGGCGGCTACACCTTC. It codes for CASSLEQGIGGYTF.

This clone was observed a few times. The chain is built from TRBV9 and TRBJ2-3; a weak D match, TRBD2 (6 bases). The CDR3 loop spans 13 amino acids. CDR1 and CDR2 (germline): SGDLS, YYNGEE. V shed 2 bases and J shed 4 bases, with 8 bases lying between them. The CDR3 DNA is TGTGCCAGCAGCGTGGGACTTTCAGATACGCAGTATTTT. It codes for CASSVGLSDTQYF.

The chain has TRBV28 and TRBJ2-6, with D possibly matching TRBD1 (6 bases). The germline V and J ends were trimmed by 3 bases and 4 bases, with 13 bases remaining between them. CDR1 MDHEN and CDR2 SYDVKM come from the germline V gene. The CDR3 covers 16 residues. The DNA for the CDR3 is TGTGCCAGCAGTTTGGGCAGGGGTTACGGGGCCAACGTCCTGACTTTC. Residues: CASSLGRGYGANVLTF.

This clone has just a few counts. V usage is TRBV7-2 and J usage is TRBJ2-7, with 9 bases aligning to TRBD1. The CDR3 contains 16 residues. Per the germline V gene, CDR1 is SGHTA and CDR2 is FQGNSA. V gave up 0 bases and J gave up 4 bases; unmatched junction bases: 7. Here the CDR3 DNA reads TGTGCCAGCAGCTTAGCCCCCCGGGACAGGGCATACGAGCAGTACTTC. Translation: CASSLAPRDRAYEQYF.

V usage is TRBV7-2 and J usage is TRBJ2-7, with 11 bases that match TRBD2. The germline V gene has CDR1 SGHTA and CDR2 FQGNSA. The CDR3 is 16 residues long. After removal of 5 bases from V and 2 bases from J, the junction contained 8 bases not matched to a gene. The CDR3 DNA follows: TGTGCCAGCAGCATATCCGGGACTAGCGGAGCCTACGAGCAGTACTTC. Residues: CASSISGTSGAYEQYF.

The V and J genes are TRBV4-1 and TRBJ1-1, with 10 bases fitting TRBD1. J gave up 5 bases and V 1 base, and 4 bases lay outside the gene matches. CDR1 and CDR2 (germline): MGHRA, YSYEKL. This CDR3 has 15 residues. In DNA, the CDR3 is TGCGCCAGCAGCCAAGGTCCGGGACAGGGGACTGAAGCTTTCTTT. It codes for CASSQGPGQGTEAFF.

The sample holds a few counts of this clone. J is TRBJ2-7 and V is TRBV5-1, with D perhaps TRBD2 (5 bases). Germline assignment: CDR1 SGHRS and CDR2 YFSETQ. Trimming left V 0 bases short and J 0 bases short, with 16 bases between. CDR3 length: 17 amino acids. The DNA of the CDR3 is TGCGCCAGCAGCTTGGATGGACGGGAAACGAGCTCCTACGAGCAGTACTTC. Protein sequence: CASSLDGRETSSYEQYF.

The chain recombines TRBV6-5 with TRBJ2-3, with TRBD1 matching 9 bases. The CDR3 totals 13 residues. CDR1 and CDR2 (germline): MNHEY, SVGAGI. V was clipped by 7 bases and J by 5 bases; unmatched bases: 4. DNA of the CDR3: TGTGCCAGCAAGGACAGGGGTGTAGATACGCAGTATTTT. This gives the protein CASKDRGVDTQYF.

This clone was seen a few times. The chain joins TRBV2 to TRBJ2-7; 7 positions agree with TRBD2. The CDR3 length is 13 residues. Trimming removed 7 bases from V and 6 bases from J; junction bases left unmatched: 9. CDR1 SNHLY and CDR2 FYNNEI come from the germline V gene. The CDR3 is CASIRLASVEQYF. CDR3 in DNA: TGTGCCAGCATACGACTAGCCTCCGTCGAGCAGTACTTC.

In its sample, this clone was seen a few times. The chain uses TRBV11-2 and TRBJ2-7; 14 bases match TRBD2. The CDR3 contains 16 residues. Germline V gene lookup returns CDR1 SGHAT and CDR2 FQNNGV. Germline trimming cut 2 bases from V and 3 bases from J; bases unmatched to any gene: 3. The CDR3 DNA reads TGTGCCAGCAGCTTATCAGGGACTAGCGGGAGCTACGAGCAGTACTTC. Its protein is CASSLSGTSGSYEQYF.

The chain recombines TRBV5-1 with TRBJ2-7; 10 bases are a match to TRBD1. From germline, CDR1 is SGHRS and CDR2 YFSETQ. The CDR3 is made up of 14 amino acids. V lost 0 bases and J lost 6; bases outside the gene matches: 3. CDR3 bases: TGCGCCAGCAGCTTGGTCGGACAGGGGGTCGAGCAGTACTTC. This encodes CASSLVGQGVEQYF. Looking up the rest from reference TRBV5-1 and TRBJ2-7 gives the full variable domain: KAGVTQTPRYLIKTRGQQVTLSCSPISGHRSVSWYQQTPGQGLQFLFEYFSETQRNKGNFPGRFSGRQFSNSRSEMNVSTLELGDSALYLCASSLVGQGVEQYFGPGTRLTVT.

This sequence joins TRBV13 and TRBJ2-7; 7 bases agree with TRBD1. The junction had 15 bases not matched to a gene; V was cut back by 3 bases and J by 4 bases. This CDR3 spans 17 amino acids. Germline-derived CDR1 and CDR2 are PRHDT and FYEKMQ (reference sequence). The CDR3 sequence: CASSLRLRDSHSYEQYF. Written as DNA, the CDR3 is TGTGCCAGCAGCTTGCGGCTTAGGGACAGTCATTCTTACGAGCAGTACTTC. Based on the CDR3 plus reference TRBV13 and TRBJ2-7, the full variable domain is AAGVIQSPRHLIKEKRETATLKCYPIPRHDTVYWYQQGPGQDPQFLISFYEKMQSDKGSIPDRFSAQQFSDYHSELNMSSLELGDSALYFCASSLRLRDSHSYEQYFGPGTRLTVT.

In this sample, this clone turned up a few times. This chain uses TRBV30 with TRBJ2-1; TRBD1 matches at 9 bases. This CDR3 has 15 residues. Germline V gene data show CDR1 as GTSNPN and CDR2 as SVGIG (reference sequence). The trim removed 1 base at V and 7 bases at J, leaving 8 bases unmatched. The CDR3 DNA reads TGTGCCTGGAGTGCCTGGACAGGGGATAGGAATGAGCAGTTCTTC. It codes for CAWSAWTGDRNEQFF.

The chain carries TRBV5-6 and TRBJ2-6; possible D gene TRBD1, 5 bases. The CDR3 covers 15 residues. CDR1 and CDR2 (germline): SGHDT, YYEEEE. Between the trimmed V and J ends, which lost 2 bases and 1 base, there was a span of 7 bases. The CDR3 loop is CASSLSGSGANVLTF. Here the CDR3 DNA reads TGTGCCAGCAGCTTATCAGGGTCTGGGGCCAACGTCCTGACTTTC.

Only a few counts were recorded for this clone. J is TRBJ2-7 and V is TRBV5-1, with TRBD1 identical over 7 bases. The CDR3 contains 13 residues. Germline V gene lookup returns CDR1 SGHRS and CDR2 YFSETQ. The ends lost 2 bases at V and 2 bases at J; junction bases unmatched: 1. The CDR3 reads CASSFQGAYEQYF. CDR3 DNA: TGCGCCAGCAGCTTCCAGGGGGCCTACGAGCAGTACTTC.

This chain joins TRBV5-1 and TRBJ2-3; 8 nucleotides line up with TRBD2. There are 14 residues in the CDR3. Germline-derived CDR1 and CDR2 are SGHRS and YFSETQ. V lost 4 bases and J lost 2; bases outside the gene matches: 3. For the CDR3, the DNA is TGCGCCAGCAGCGCGGGGGGAGTCACAGATACGCAGTATTTT. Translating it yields CASSAGGVTDTQYF.

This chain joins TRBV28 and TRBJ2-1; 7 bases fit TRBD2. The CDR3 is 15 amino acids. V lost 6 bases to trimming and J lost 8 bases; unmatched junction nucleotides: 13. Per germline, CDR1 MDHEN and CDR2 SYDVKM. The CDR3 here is CASSSSGMGSDEQFF. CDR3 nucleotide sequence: TGTGCCAGCAGCTCCAGCGGGATGGGGTCGGATGAGCAGTTCTTC. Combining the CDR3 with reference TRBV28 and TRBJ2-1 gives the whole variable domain DVKVTQSSRYLVKRTGEKVFLECVQDMDHENMFWYRQDPGLGLRLIYFSYDVKMKEKGDIPEGYSVSREKKERFSLILESASTNQTSMYLCASSSSGMGSDEQFFGPGTRLTVL.

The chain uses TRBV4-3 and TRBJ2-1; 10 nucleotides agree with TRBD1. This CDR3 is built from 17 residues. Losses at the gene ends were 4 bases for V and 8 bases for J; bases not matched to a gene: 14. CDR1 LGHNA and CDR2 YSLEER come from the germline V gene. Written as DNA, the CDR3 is TGCGCCAGCAGCCGAGGCCCCCCGGGACAGGGGTATGATGAGCAGTTCTTC. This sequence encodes CASSRGPPGQGYDEQFF.

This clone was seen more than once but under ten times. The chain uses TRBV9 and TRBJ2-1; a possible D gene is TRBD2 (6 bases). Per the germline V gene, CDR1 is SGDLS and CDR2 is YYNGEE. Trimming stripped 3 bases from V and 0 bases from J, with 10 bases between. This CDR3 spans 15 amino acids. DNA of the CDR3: TGTGCCAGCAGCGCCCGCGGGGACTCCTACAATGAGCAGTTCTTC. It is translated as CASSARGDSYNEQFF.